This TCR beta chain originates from a study of blood T cell repertoires in COVID-19. In the study overall: Samples came from the United States, Italy and Spain, spanning acute and convalescent COVID-19. T cells, B-cell-depleted T cells, or PBMCs supplied cDNA or gDNA.

There are 14 residues in the CDR3. The germline V gene encodes CDR1 LNHNV and CDR2 YYDKDF (reference sequence). V was cut by 0 bases and J by 0 bases, with 5 bases left in between. Authors' data handling: It was from reference gene primer amplification that nucleated cell counts were estimated. TCRdb's table, derived via immunoSEQ multiplex PCR, lists solely in-frame clones and lacks some. For V, J and clone size, that table is used; D and trimming come from the DNA. The sample holds roughly 250,000 clones, 90% seen once. This receptor was identified in a woman aged 40 to 50 with acute or convalescent COVID-19. The sequencing input was peripheral blood. J is TRBJ1-2 and V is TRBV15; D unresolved. The CDR3: CATSRDITNYGYTF. CDR3 sequence (DNA): TGTGCCACCAGCAGAGATATAACTAACTATGGCTACACCTTC.